The next 10 T cell receptor beta chains were all read from a single sample in a study of control samples from healthy donors and cancer patients. Sequenced by immunoSEQ multiplex PCR; TCRdb stores in-frame clones only, minus some. Of about 75,000 clones listed, less than 95% were seen once; the top ten hold around 6.4%. The sequenced sample consisted of blood. These TCRs come from a woman aged 40 to 50 in good health.

Worth noting for this clone: An end of the junction differs from the germline gene, which may be a read error. V usage is TRBV7-8 and J usage is TRBJ2-4, with D possibly being TRBD1 (6 bases). CDR3 length equals 17 residues. Germline-derived CDR1 and CDR2 are SGHVS and FQNEAQ. CDR3 sequence reads: CAGSRRKQGLTKNIQYF. In DNA form, the CDR3 reads TGTGCCGGCAGCAGAAGGAAACAGGGTTTAACCAAAAACATTCAGTACTTC.

V and J are TRBV18 and TRBJ1-4; 9 positions agree with TRBD1. Germline V CDR1 and CDR2: KGHSH, LQKENI. Trimming cost V 4 bases and J 6 bases; bases outside gene matches: 3. The length of the CDR3 is 14 residues. CDR3 sequence (DNA): TGTGCCAGCTCACGCGGACAGGGGTATGAAAAACTGTTTTTT. Translating gives CASSRGQGYEKLFF.

The chain has TRBV20-1 and TRBJ2-1, with 7 bases lining up with TRBD2. Trimming cost V 3 bases and J 1 base; bases outside gene matches: 9. The germline CDR1 and CDR2 sequences are DFQATT and SNEGSKA (reference sequence). The CDR3 length is 16 residues. CDR3 DNA: TGCAGTGCTAGTTTACTAGCGTACCGGTCCTACAATGAGCAGTTCTTC. Encoded protein: CSASLLAYRSYNEQFF.

The V and J genes are TRBV4-2 and TRBJ2-4, with 8 bases fitting TRBD2. With 1 base clipped from V and 7 bases from J, the junction kept 9 bases outside the gene matches. There are 16 residues in the CDR3. The germline V gene has CDR1 LGHNA and CDR2 YNFKEQ. CDR3 protein: CASSQGERGIYNIQYF. The CDR3 region has the DNA TGTGCCAGCAGCCAAGGCGAGCGGGGGATTTATAACATTCAGTACTTC.

V gene TRBV6-5 combines with J gene TRBJ1-2; D is uncertain. Trimming pared 4 bases from V and 8 bases from J, leaving 11 bases between. The CDR3 is 12 amino acids. In germline, CDR1 is MNHEY, CDR2 SVGAGI. The CDR3, as DNA: TGTGCCAGCAGTTCCCAAGGGATCGGCTACACCTTC. Protein: CASSSQGIGYTF.

This clone was seen once. The chain employs TRBV3-1 (or the pseudogene TRBV3-2) and TRBJ2-3; weak D call: TRBD2 (6 bases). The CDR3 runs 13 residues. Germline V CDR1 and CDR2: LGHDT, YNNKEL (reference sequence). Trimming cost V 4 bases and J 2 bases, with 7 bases left between them. The CDR3 nucleotides read TGTGCCAGCAGCCCGGGACTCACAGATACGCAGTATTTT. It is translated as CASSPGLTDTQYF.

The V and J genes are TRBV21-1 and TRBJ1-1. TRBV21-1 is recorded as a pseudogene. The CDR3 has 13 residues. CDR3 coding DNA: TGTGCCAGTGGCGGACGGAAGAACACTGAAGCTTTCTTT. It is translated as CASGGRKNTEAFF.

This chain connects TRBV6-5 to TRBJ1-2; TRBD1 aligns across 8 bases. Germline CDR1 is MNHEY and CDR2 is SVGAGI. V shed 7 bases, J shed 5 bases, and the junction held 9 bases outside the gene matches. This CDR3 is built from 14 residues. The CDR3, as DNA: TGTGCCAGCACCCAAGGACAGGGCTTATATGGCTACACCTTC. It yields the protein CASTQGQGLYGYTF.

The V and J genes are TRBV9 and TRBJ1-5; 7 bases match TRBD1. In germline, CDR1 is SGDLS, CDR2 YYNGEE. The CDR3 contains 15 residues. The V gene end was trimmed by 4 bases and the J gene end by 3 bases; junction bases not matched to a gene: 7. CDR3 sequence reads: CASSPSGTANQPQHF. The CDR3 DNA is TGTGCCAGCAGCCCATCCGGGACAGCCAATCAGCCCCAGCATTTT.

The V and J genes are TRBV19 and TRBJ1-2; no clear D. Trimming removed 1 base at V and 2 bases at J, with 11 bases between. This CDR3 region has 15 residues. Germline V gene data show CDR1 as LNHDA and CDR2 as SQIVND (reference sequence). The CDR3 nucleotides read TGTGCCAGTAGTATAGTTCCCCGAAGGAACTATGGCTACACCTTC. Translated, it gives CASSIVPRRNYGYTF.